A selection of T cell receptor beta chains follows, all from one sample in a study of shared clonotypes between healthy human individuals. Here immunoSEQ multiplex PCR was the method, and the copy in TCRdb shows in-frame clones only, minus some. Of 600,000 to 750,000 clones detected, 72% appear once; the ten largest clones hold roughly 1.8%. Sequenced: memory CD4+ T cells sorted from blood. Every receptor here comes from a woman aged 30 to 39 in good health. The CDR3 runs from the conserved cysteine through the conserved F or W. Fields, in order: clone size, CDR3 length, V gene, J gene, D gene, CDR3 protein, CDR3 DNA. The D gene is left open where the match is weak. Rows give clone size only sometimes, using once, few, many, or a class for an expanded clone.

size: .; length: 15; V: TRBV15; J: TRBJ2-1; D: .; CDR3: CATSTSGTLYNEQFF; DNA: TGTGCCACCAGCACCTCCGGGACCTTATACAATGAGCAGTTCTTC
size: .; length: 16; V: TRBV6-6; J: TRBJ2-3; D: .; CDR3: CASSYSGGRITDTQYF; DNA: TGTGCCAGCAGTTACAGTGGGGGGCGTATAACAGATACGCAGTATTTT
size: .; length: 14; V: TRBV27; J: TRBJ2-3; D: TRBD1; CDR3: CASSWDRGRDTQYF; DNA: TGTGCCAGCAGTTGGGACAGGGGACGAGATACGCAGTATTTT
size: .; length: 15; V: TRBV25-1; J: TRBJ2-3; D: .; CDR3: CASSDSKRREDTQYF; DNA: TGTGCCAGCAGTGATTCGAAGCGGAGGGAGGATACGCAGTATTTT
size: .; length: 14; V: TRBV18; J: TRBJ2-3; D: .; CDR3: CASSLGTSPDTQYF; DNA: TGTGCCAGCTCACTTGGGACTTCCCCAGATACGCAGTATTTT
size: .; length: 13; V: TRBV10-1; J: TRBJ1-1; D: .; CDR3: CASSDRVNTEAFF; DNA: TGCGCCAGCAGTGACAGGGTGAACACTGAAGCTTTCTTT
size: .; length: 14; V: TRBV6-4; J: TRBJ1-4; D: TRBD1; CDR3: CASTLDRAIGKLFF; DNA: TGTGCCAGCACCTTGGACAGGGCCATTGGAAAACTGTTTTTT
size: .; length: 18; V: TRBV7-6; J: TRBJ2-1; D: TRBD2; CDR3: CASSPGLAGGPRRNEQFF; DNA: TGTGCCAGCAGCCCGGGACTAGCGGGAGGGCCTAGAAGGAATGAGCAGTTCTTC
size: .; length: 14; V: TRBV5-4; J: TRBJ2-1; D: TRBD2; CDR3: CASREGLAGPEQFF; DNA: TGTGCCAGCAGGGAGGGACTAGCAGGTCCTGAGCAGTTCTTC
size: .; length: 14; V: TRBV9; J: TRBJ2-2; D: .; CDR3: CASSVNRYTGELFF; DNA: TGTGCCAGCAGCGTAAACCGATACACCGGGGAGCTGTTTTTT
size: .; length: 15; V: TRBV14; J: TRBJ2-7; D: TRBD1; CDR3: CASSLNRGQTYEQYF; DNA: TGTGCCAGCAGCCTTAACCGGGGACAGACCTACGAGCAGTACTTC
size: few; length: 14; V: TRBV7-2; J: TRBJ2-1; D: .; CDR3: CASSLVWGPNEQFF; DNA: TGTGCCAGCAGCTTAGTTTGGGGCCCCAATGAGCAGTTCTTC
size: .; length: 13; V: TRBV4-1; J: TRBJ2-1; D: .; CDR3: CASSQDGLNEQFF; DNA: TGCGCCAGCAGCCAAGATGGGCTGAATGAGCAGTTCTTC
size: once; length: 15; V: TRBV18; J: TRBJ2-6; D: .; CDR3: CASSPPFSGANVLTF; DNA: TGTGCCAGCTCACCACCGTTTTCGGGGGCCAACGTCCTGACTTTC
size: .; length: 14; V: TRBV27; J: TRBJ1-2; D: TRBD1; CDR3: CASSLGQVGYGYTF; DNA: TGTGCCAGCAGTTTAGGACAGGTGGGCTATGGCTACACCTTC
size: .; length: 14; V: TRBV6-1; J: TRBJ2-2; D: .; CDR3: CASSELWNTGELFF; DNA: TGTGCCAGCAGTGAACTCTGGAACACCGGGGAGCTGTTTTTT
size: .; length: 16; V: TRBV2; J: TRBJ2-6; D: .; CDR3: CASSELWGSGANVLTF; DNA: TGTGCCAGCAGTGAACTTTGGGGCTCTGGGGCCAACGTCCTGACTTTC
size: .; length: 15; V: TRBV19; J: TRBJ2-4; D: TRBD1; CDR3: CASSTRGQPKNIQYF; DNA: TGTGCCAGTAGTACAAGGGGACAGCCGAAAAACATTCAGTACTTC
size: few; length: 15; V: TRBV2; J: TRBJ1-3; D: .; CDR3: CASRTAGASGNTIYF; DNA: TGTGCCAGCAGAACTGCGGGGGCCAGTGGAAACACCATATATTTT
size: once; length: 12; V: TRBV5-4; J: TRBJ1-5; D: .; CDR3: CASSSENQPQHF; DNA: TGTGCCAGCAGCTCGGAAAATCAGCCCCAGCATTTT
size: .; length: 13; V: TRBV5-1; J: TRBJ2-5; D: .; CDR3: CASSSEGLETQYF; DNA: TGCGCCAGCAGCAGCGAGGGGTTGGAGACCCAGTACTTC
size: .; length: 13; V: TRBV28; J: TRBJ2-7; D: .; CDR3: CASLQTGPYEQYF; DNA: TGTGCCAGTCTTCAAACAGGGCCCTACGAGCAGTACTTC
size: .; length: 15; V: TRBV9; J: TRBJ1-1; D: TRBD1; CDR3: CASSQTTGGNTEAFF; DNA: TGTGCCAGCAGCCAAACGACAGGGGGGAACACTGAAGCTTTCTTT
size: .; length: 15; V: TRBV11-3; J: TRBJ2-1; D: TRBD2; CDR3: CASSLASGEYNEQFF; DNA: TGTGCCAGCAGCTTAGCTAGCGGGGAATACAATGAGCAGTTCTTC
size: once; length: 17; V: TRBV19; J: TRBJ1-5; D: TRBD1; CDR3: CASRRTGGGGSNQPQHF; DNA: TGTGCCAGTAGGAGGACAGGGGGCGGTGGGAGCAATCAGCCCCAGCATTTT
size: .; length: 17; V: TRBV27; J: TRBJ2-7; D: TRBD2; CDR3: CASSLSMASGYSYEQYF; DNA: TGTGCCAGCAGTTTATCGATGGCTAGCGGTTACTCCTACGAGCAGTACTTC
size: .; length: 14; V: TRBV2; J: TRBJ2-2; D: .; CDR3: CASIRQSGTGELFF; DNA: TGTGCCAGCATCCGCCAGAGCGGGACCGGGGAGCTGTTTTTT
size: .; length: 16; V: TRBV7-9; J: TRBJ2-5; D: TRBD2; CDR3: CASSPPTSGSGETQYF; DNA: TGTGCCAGCAGCCCCCCGACTAGCGGGAGTGGGGAGACCCAGTACTTC
size: many; length: 14; V: TRBV29-1; J: TRBJ2-1; D: .; CDR3: CSVLGKSGGNEQFF; DNA: TGCAGCGTTTTAGGGAAATCAGGTGGGAATGAGCAGTTCTTC
size: few; length: 14; V: TRBV29-1; J: TRBJ2-3; D: .; CDR3: CSVNSGTSTDTQYF; DNA: TGCAGCGTTAATAGCGGTACTAGCACAGATACGCAGTATTTT
size: .; length: 18; V: TRBV19; J: TRBJ1-5; D: TRBD1; CDR3: CASKWTGPFSSSNQPQHF; DNA: TGTGCCAGTAAATGGACAGGACCATTTTCCTCTAGCAATCAGCCCCAGCATTTT
size: .; length: 11; V: TRBV6-5; J: TRBJ1-5; D: .; CDR3: CASPRGQPQHF; DNA: TGTGCCAGCCCCCGAGGTCAGCCCCAGCATTTT
size: .; length: 15; V: TRBV7-2; J: TRBJ1-4; D: .; CDR3: CASSFRADRGEKLFF; DNA: TGTGCCAGCAGCTTTCGCGCTGATAGGGGTGAAAAACTGTTTTTT
size: .; length: 17; V: TRBV11-2; J: TRBJ1-5; D: .; CDR3: CASSLDLGAGGNQPQHF; DNA: TGTGCCAGCAGCTTAGATTTGGGGGCTGGGGGCAATCAGCCCCAGCATTTT
size: once; length: 15; V: TRBV4-2; J: TRBJ2-1; D: .; CDR3: CASSQDGALGNEQFF; DNA: TGTGCCAGCAGCCAAGATGGGGCACTAGGAAATGAGCAGTTCTTC
size: .; length: 12; V: TRBV19; J: TRBJ1-5; D: .; CDR3: CASSIDRGPQHF; DNA: TGTGCCAGTAGTATAGATAGGGGGCCCCAGCATTTT
size: .; length: 14; V: TRBV5-8; J: TRBJ2-2; D: TRBD2; CDR3: CASRAGTAGGELFF; DNA: TGTGCCAGCAGAGCGGGAACGGCGGGCGGGGAGCTGTTTTTT
size: .; length: 14; V: TRBV5-4; J: TRBJ2-1; D: .; CDR3: CASSLGAAYNEQFF; DNA: TGTGCCAGCAGCTTGGGGGCAGCCTACAATGAGCAGTTCTTC
size: few; length: 13; V: TRBV28; J: TRBJ1-2; D: .; CDR3: CASSLKSNYGYTF; DNA: TGTGCCAGCAGTTTAAAGTCGAACTATGGCTACACCTTC
size: .; length: 16; V: TRBV19; J: TRBJ2-4; D: TRBD2; CDR3: CASRSSAGGPGNIQYF; DNA: TGTGCCAGTAGATCCTCAGCGGGAGGGCCGGGGAACATTCAGTACTTC
size: .; length: 17; V: TRBV19; J: TRBJ2-3; D: TRBD1; CDR3: CASSAGGGASHADTQYF; DNA: TGTGCCAGTAGTGCAGGGGGCGGGGCGTCCCACGCAGATACGCAGTATTTT
size: .; length: 19; V: TRBV7-3; J: TRBJ2-2; D: TRBD2; CDR3: CASSPQGGVASGRRGELFF; DNA: TGTGCCAGCAGCCCTCAGGGCGGAGTGGCTAGCGGTAGGAGGGGGGAGCTGTTTTTT
size: .; length: 16; V: TRBV10-3; J: TRBJ2-3; D: .; CDR3: CAISEGSGARGDTQYF; DNA: TGTGCCATCAGTGAGGGGTCGGGAGCGAGGGGGGATACGCAGTATTTT
size: few; length: 13; V: TRBV6-6; J: TRBJ2-3; D: .; CDR3: CASSRLGTDTQYF; DNA: TGTGCCAGCAGTAGACTAGGTACAGATACGCAGTATTTT
size: .; length: 13; V: TRBV28; J: TRBJ1-4; D: .; CDR3: CATQGLANEKLFF; DNA: TGTGCCACCCAGGGTTTAGCTAATGAAAAACTGTTTTTT
size: .; length: 13; V: TRBV27; J: TRBJ2-7; D: .; CDR3: CASSHQGSYEQYF; DNA: TGTGCCAGCAGCCACCAGGGGTCTTACGAGCAGTACTTC
size: .; length: 16; V: TRBV5-6; J: TRBJ1-1; D: .; CDR3: CASSLTLEEWSTEAFF; DNA: TGTGCCAGCAGCTTGACCCTCGAAGAGTGGAGCACTGAAGCTTTCTTT
size: .; length: 16; V: TRBV18; J: TRBJ2-3; D: TRBD2; CDR3: CASSQELAKNTDTQYF; DNA: TGTGCCAGCTCACAGGAACTAGCGAAAAACACAGATACGCAGTATTTT
size: few; length: 13; V: TRBV10-3; J: TRBJ1-5; D: .; CDR3: CAISESTRQPQHF; DNA: TGTGCCATCAGTGAGTCGACTCGACAGCCCCAGCATTTT